The clone carrying this T cell receptor (beta chain) was observed a handful of times. Its antigen is as yet unknown. Documented time point: after neoadjuvant nivolumab, at surgical resection. These oral cavity squamous cell carcinomas were HPV-negative and locally advanced. Assay: immunoSEQ multiplex PCR; the TCRdb copy retains only in-frame clones and omits some. The sample comprises about 9,600 clones, about 60% of which are singletons, and less than 5% rests with the top ten. V was cut by 0 bases and J by 7 bases, with 15 bases left in between. The CDR3 covers 16 residues. In germline, CDR1 is LGHNA, CDR2 YNFKEQ. The source of the sample is a study of neoadjuvant anti-PD-1 for oral cavity cancer. Findings and caveats of the study: Higher pretreatment Treg/Th17 ratios tracked higher pretreatment blood clonality.

Sequences were derived from PBMCs, sampled after nivolumab (anti-PD-1) treatment. The source of this sequence is a person between 35 and 79 years old with oral cavity squamous cell carcinoma. The chain uses TRBV4-2 and TRBJ1-4, with no clear D. The CDR3 region is CASSQDAGLGGEKLFF. The CDR3 bases are TGTGCCAGCAGCCAAGATGCCGGTTTGGGAGGTGAAAAACTGTTTTTT.